These 24 T cell receptor beta chains came from one sample sequenced in a study of cytomegalovirus exposure and HLA in healthy donors. Use of 60 Vbeta and 13 Jbeta primers characterized the PCR. The repertoire was sequenced with immunoSEQ multiplex PCR; TCRdb's copy has only in-frame clones and lacks some. This repertoire shows around 110,000 clones, around 83% found once; its top ten account for approximately 23%. The source material was PBMCs. These receptors all stem from a young man in good health and CMV-seropositive.

This chain uses TRBV5-1 with TRBJ1-1; tentatively, D is TRBD1 (5 bases). Germline V CDR1 and CDR2: SGHRS, YFSETQ. The CDR3 is 12 residues long. The V end lost 4 bases, the J end lost 6 bases, and 10 bases lay between the germline ends. As DNA, the CDR3 is TGCGCCAGCAGCGGGGGAGGCCCTGAAGCTTTCTTT. Residues: CASSGGGPEAFF.

The genes are TRBV2 and TRBJ2-1, with 13 bases matching TRBD2. V was clipped by 1 base and J by 2 bases; unmatched bases: 8. CDR1 is SNHLY, CDR2 FYNNEI, per germline. The CDR3 is 19 residues long. The CDR3 DNA is TGTGCCAGCAGTGAAGAACTAGCGGGGGGGATCAGAACCTACAATGAGCAGTTCTTC. Its protein is CASSEELAGGIRTYNEQFF.

The chain combines TRBV9 with TRBJ2-1; D unresolved. The germline V gene encodes CDR1 SGDLS and CDR2 YYNGEE. V was cut by 3 bases and J by 6 bases, with 7 bases left in between. CDR3 length: 12 residues. The CDR3 DNA sequence: TGTGCCAGCAGCGGGCGAGGCAATGAGCAGTTCTTC. Translated: CASSGRGNEQFF.

The genes are TRBV6-4 and TRBJ2-5; TRBD2 agrees at 13 bases. The germline V gene encodes CDR1 MRHNA and CDR2 SNTAGT. The CDR3 length is 16 residues. After removal of 3 bases from V and 4 bases from J, the junction contained 5 bases not matched to a gene. The CDR3 loop reads CASSDQGLAGRETQYF. The CDR3 region has the DNA TGTGCCAGCAGTGATCAGGGACTAGCGGGGAGAGAGACCCAGTACTTC.

The chain has TRBV27 and TRBJ2-3; weak D call: TRBD2 (6 bases). CDR1 is MNHEY and CDR2 is SMNVEV in the germline V gene (reference sequence). Trimming left V 5 bases short and J 4 bases short, with 10 bases between. The CDR3 totals 13 residues. The CDR3 loop reads CASSVKRADTQYF. The DNA for the CDR3 is TGTGCCAGCAGTGTCAAGCGGGCAGATACGCAGTATTTT.

The J gene is TRBJ2-1, the V gene TRBV2; TRBD1 agrees at 8 bases. Trimming cost V 4 bases and J 9 bases; bases outside gene matches: 5. The CDR3 is 13 amino acids. CDR1 is SNHLY, CDR2 FYNNEI, per germline. This chain's CDR3 is CASSADRGGEQFF. CDR3 bases: TGTGCCAGCAGTGCCGACAGGGGAGGTGAGCAGTTCTTC.

This chain connects TRBV2 to TRBJ2-1; 7 positions agree with TRBD2. CDR3 size: 12 residues. Germline CDR1 SNHLY, CDR2 FYNNEI. For the CDR3, the DNA is TGTGCGAGCGACGGGGGGTACAATGAGCAGTTCTTC. Translated: CASDGGYNEQFF.

V is TRBV6-5 and J is TRBJ1-3; D ambiguous. CDR1 MNHEY and CDR2 SVGAGI come from the germline V gene. CDR3 length equals 13 residues. Trimming shortened V by 5 bases and J by 3 bases, and 8 bases separated the two germline ends. DNA for the CDR3: TGTGCCAGCAGTGAGGGTAGTGGAAACACCATATATTTT. Protein sequence: CASSEGSGNTIYF.

This chain connects TRBV18 to TRBJ1-2, with D possibly TRBD1 on 5 matching bases. V lost 3 bases and J lost 2, with 16 bases in between. This CDR3 comprises 16 residues. The V gene's germline CDR1 is KGHSH and CDR2 LQKENI. CDR3 in DNA: TGTGCCAGCTCACCGACTTCAGGGCAGGTGAACTATGGCTACACCTTC. It encodes CASSPTSGQVNYGYTF.

The rearrangement uses TRBV5-1 and TRBJ2-5; no clear D gene. The CDR3 covers 14 residues. CDR1 and CDR2 from the germline V gene are SGHRS and YFSETQ. Trimming left V 2 bases short and J 5 bases short, with 13 bases between. CDR3 sequence (DNA): TGCGCCAGCAGCTTCGGCGGCAGATCGGAGACCCAGTACTTC. It codes for CASSFGGRSETQYF. Full variable domain (remainder filled in from reference TRBV5-1 and TRBJ2-5): KAGVTQTPRYLIKTRGQQVTLSCSPISGHRSVSWYQQTPGQGLQFLFEYFSETQRNKGNFPGRFSGRQFSNSRSEMNVSTLELGDSALYLCASSFGGRSETQYFGPGTRLLVL.

This clone was observed a handful of times. This chain connects TRBV7-8 to TRBJ2-7; TRBD1 matches 8 bases. Germline assignment: CDR1 SGHVS and CDR2 FQNEAQ. Trimming cost V 5 bases and J 7 bases; bases outside gene matches: 13. The CDR3 runs 15 residues. The CDR3 DNA follows: TGTGCCAGCAGCGCGCGGACAGGGCGTAGATTGGAGCAGTACTTC. This sequence encodes CASSARTGRRLEQYF. Using reference TRBV7-8 and TRBJ2-7 for the parts outside the CDR3, the full variable domain is GAGVSQSPRYKVAKRGQDVALRCDPISGHVSLFWYQQALGQGPEFLTYFQNEAQLDKSGLPSDRFFAERPEGSVSTLKIQRTQQEDSAVYLCASSARTGRRLEQYFGPGTRLTVT.

The chain employs TRBV5-6 and TRBJ2-3; TRBD1 matches at 10 bases. This CDR3 has 17 residues. The germline gives CDR1 SGHDT, CDR2 YYEEEE. Losses at the gene ends were 4 bases for V and 2 bases for J; bases not matched to a gene: 10. In DNA, the CDR3 is TGTGCCAGCAGCGCCGCGGGACAGGGGTTCTTCACAGATACGCAGTATTTT. This codes for CASSAAGQGFFTDTQYF.

This chain joins TRBV7-3 and TRBJ2-7; 13 bases are a match to TRBD2. The CDR3 spans 14 residues. CDR1 SGHTA and CDR2 FQGTGA come from the germline V gene. V lost 5 bases to trimming and J lost 3 bases; unmatched junction nucleotides: 1. CDR3 in amino acids: CASSRLAGGYEQYF. CDR3 nucleotides: TGTGCCAGCAGCCGACTAGCGGGGGGCTACGAGCAGTACTTC. Full variable domain (rest looked up from reference TRBV7-3 and TRBJ2-7): GAGVSQTPSNKVTEKGKYVELRCDPISGHTALYWYRQSLGQGPEFLIYFQGTGAADDSGLPNDRFFAVRPEGSVSTLKIQRTERGDSAVYLCASSRLAGGYEQYFGPGTRLTVT.

A few counts support this clone. The chain has TRBV29-1 and TRBJ1-1; 7 bases fit TRBD1. Germline V gene lookup returns CDR1 SQVTM and CDR2 ANQGSEA. This CDR3 region has 14 residues. V shed 5 bases and J 2 bases; nucleotides not matched to a gene: 8. In nucleotides, the CDR3 is TGCAGCGTTCAGCCGACAGGGTTCAACACTGAAGCTTTCTTT. Its translation: CSVQPTGFNTEAFF.

The chain links TRBV18 to TRBJ2-7, with no clear D. V dropped 5 bases and J dropped 2 bases, with 13 bases sitting between them. From germline, CDR1 is KGHSH and CDR2 LQKENI. The CDR3 loop spans 14 amino acids. The DNA of the CDR3 is TGTGCCAGCTCAACCACAACAAATGCCTACGAGCAGTACTTC. This translates into CASSTTTNAYEQYF.

Details on this clone: Relative to the germline gene, one junction end is altered; a read error may explain this. This chain connects TRBV7-9 to TRBJ2-5; TRBD2 matches at 10 bases. Germline values: CDR1 SEHNR, CDR2 FQNEAQ (reference sequence). The CDR3 runs 17 residues. This CDR3 reads CSSSLALAGDYQETQYF. The CDR3 coding sequence is TGTTCCAGCAGCTTAGCCCTAGCGGGGGATTATCAAGAGACCCAGTACTTC.

The chain employs TRBV28 and TRBJ1-2, with D possibly being TRBD1 (5 bases). This CDR3 is built from 17 residues. The V and J ends lost 1 base and 3 bases respectively, with 18 bases between them. Germline loops: CDR1 MDHEN, CDR2 SYDVKM. The DNA of the CDR3 is TGTGCCAGCAGTTTATACGTTTGGGCGAAAGGGGACTATGGCTACACCTTC. Translation: CASSLYVWAKGDYGYTF.

In this sample, this clone turned up once. CDR3 amino acids: CASSTGGLADTQYF. For the CDR3, the DNA is TGTGCCAGCAGTACAGGGGGCCTTGCAGATACGCAGTATTTT. The chain has TRBV6-1 and TRBJ2-3; 9 nucleotides match TRBD1. Per the germline V gene, CDR1 is MNHNS and CDR2 is SASEGT. The trim removed 5 bases at V and 4 bases at J, leaving 4 bases unmatched. The CDR3 extends over 14 amino acids.

This clone was recorded once. The chain is built from TRBV5-1 and TRBJ2-6, with D perhaps TRBD1 (5 bases). This CDR3 has 16 residues. V lost 4 bases to trimming and J lost 1 base, with 12 bases between them. Germline assignment: CDR1 SGHRS and CDR2 YFSETQ. The CDR3 protein is CASSPSDSSGANVLTF. In DNA, the CDR3 is TGCGCCAGCAGCCCGTCAGACAGTTCTGGGGCCAACGTCCTGACTTTC.

The genes are TRBV7-6 and TRBJ2-1; D might be TRBD1 (5 bases). CDR1 is SGHVS and CDR2 is FNYEAQ in the germline V gene. Trimming left V 6 bases short and J 4 bases short, with 10 bases between. The CDR3 consists of 13 residues. The CDR3 reads CASSYRQYNEQFF. In nucleotides, the CDR3 is TGTGCCAGCAGTTACCGACAGTACAATGAGCAGTTCTTC. Using reference TRBV7-6 and TRBJ2-1 for the parts outside the CDR3, the full variable domain is GAGVSQSPRYKVTKRGQDVALRCDPISGHVSLYWYRQALGQGPEFLTYFNYEAQQDKSGLPNDRFSAERPEGSISTLTIQRTEQRDSAMYRCASSYRQYNEQFFGPGTRLTVL.

This chain connects TRBV11-2 to TRBJ2-3; TRBD2 aligns across 12 bases. The V and J ends lost 6 bases and 3 bases, in that order; junction bases with no gene match: 7. Germline V CDR1 and CDR2: SGHAT, FQNNGV. This CDR3 has 16 amino acids. In DNA, the CDR3 is TGTGCCAGCAGGTCGCTAGCGGGAGGGCTGACAGATACGCAGTATTTT. It translates to CASRSLAGGLTDTQYF.

The chain joins TRBV29-1 to TRBJ1-2, with 9 bases matching TRBD1. V dropped 3 bases and J dropped 7; count of bases not matched to a gene: 12. Germline CDR1 SQVTM, CDR2 ANQGSEA. There are 15 residues in the CDR3. The CDR3 loop is CSVDRLGTGGFGYTF. Here the CDR3 DNA reads TGCAGCGTTGACCGCCTAGGAACAGGGGGCTTTGGCTACACCTTC.

This chain joins TRBV7-6 and TRBJ2-1; D is uncertain. The V end lost 1 base, the J end lost 8 bases, and 12 bases lay between the germline ends. The germline gives CDR1 SGHVS, CDR2 FNYEAQ. The CDR3 has 14 amino acids. This chain's CDR3 is CASSLVPEFDEQFF. The CDR3 bases are TGTGCCAGCAGCTTAGTTCCGGAGTTCGATGAGCAGTTCTTC.

V gene TRBV25-1 combines with J gene TRBJ2-2, with TRBD2 identical over 7 bases. The CDR3 runs 18 residues. Germline V lookup: CDR1 MGHDK, CDR2 SYGVNS. J lost 4 bases, V lost 4 bases, and 15 bases had no gene match. DNA for the CDR3: TGTGCCAGCAGTGGGCCGACGGGGGAGGGCCGCGTCACCGGGGAGCTGTTTTTT. It translates to CASSGPTGEGRVTGELFF.